The text below deals with one T cell receptor beta chain. Its antigen is not identified. Both 60 Vbeta primers and 13 Jbeta primers went into the PCR. Produced via immunoSEQ multiplex PCR; TCRdb's table is partial and in-frame only. The sample carries 120,000 to 150,000 clones, 60% to 85% recorded once. This specimen comes from a study of cytomegalovirus exposure and HLA in healthy donors. Study background: Some 85 million unique TCRs, all from HLA-typed donors, were included in an early release of the data. Whole-study results and caveats: The dataset shows that most TCR sequences were rare, while some public TCRs occurred in many donors. It was 164 TCR beta chains that were listed as cytomegalovirus-associated. A previous analysis found most TCR beta V segments productive roughly 87% or roughly 30% of the time.

The CDR3 totals 16 residues. The germline V gene has CDR1 MDHEN and CDR2 SYDVKM. V was clipped by 6 bases and J by 2 bases; unmatched bases: 8. The receptor was derived from a man between 35 and 55 years old in good health and CMV-seropositive. V is TRBV28 and J is TRBJ1-5, with TRBD1 identical over 9 bases. Sample: PBMCs. The CDR3 coding sequence is TGTGCCAGCAGGCTATTACAGGGGGCAGGCAATCAGCCCCAGCATTTT. It codes for CASRLLQGAGNQPQHF.